The source of this TCR beta chain is a study of lung T cells in sarcoidosis with Löfgren's syndrome. TCRdb itself ran the reads through MiXCR, one entry per CDR3 protein. The sample consists of 50,000 to 65,000 distinct CDR3 sequences, around 21% of them appearing once. The CDR3 spans 15 residues. CDR1 MNHNS and CDR2 SASEGT come from the germline V gene. Turning to this clonotype: A junction boundary mismatches the germline segment, possibly from a read error.

The sample was CD4+ T cells from PBMCs. The rearrangement links TRBV6-1 to TRBJ2-1, with 9 bases fitting TRBD2. This TCR derives from a human donor with sarcoidosis (Löfgren's syndrome or another form), or a control subject (not recorded which). Here the CDR3 reads CASSESGGPLNEQFF. The DNA of the CDR3 is TGCGCCAGCAGTGAAAGCGGGGGGCCCTTGAATGAGCAGTTCTTC.